At least ten counts were recorded for the clone carrying this TCR beta chain. As to time point: sample taken at primary tumor resection. Unsorted whole RNA of tumor, nontumor lung or frozen PBMC was sequenced. The sample comes from a study of spatial heterogeneity in lung cancer. MiXCR, applied by TCRdb to the 5' RACE reads, yields one record per CDR3 protein. The repertoire has around 40,000 distinct CDR3 sequences, around 5.5% of them found once; the top ten carry 20% to 30%. Here the sequenced sample was PBMCs, taken at surgery. The origin of this receptor is a female donor with early-stage non-small cell lung cancer.

CDR3: CASSQGEAGQREQFF. CDR3 DNA sequence: TGTGCCAGCAGTCAGGGAGAGGCTGGACAAAGGGAGCAGTTCTTC. The chain uses TRBV2 and TRBJ2-1; D is perhaps TRBD1 or TRBD2 (5 bases each). Germline V gene lookup returns CDR1 SNHLY and CDR2 FYNNEI. The CDR3 has 15 residues. The ends were cut back, 5 bases at V and 10 bases at J, with 21 bases in the middle.